Here is one TCR beta chain with its context. This clone was seen more than once but under ten times. Its recognized antigen is unknown. No base-level quality is on record; no much larger clone is a single base apart. Per the publication, the time point label means: around 29 days on oral tofacitinib. This sample's treatment or condition label indicates: oral pan-JAK inhibitor, 5-10 mg twice daily. From alopecia areata patients, peripheral blood was collected along with lesional scalp punch biopsies. PBMCs were isolated by density centrifugation and stained for CD3, CD4 and CD8, and CD4+ and CD8+ T cells were sorted on a FACSAria. Libraries came from the immunoSEQ multiplex PCR assay. RNA was extracted from all samples and reverse transcribed into cDNA, which served as template for TCR sequencing. SuperScript III was used to make first-strand cDNA, primed with a 2:1 mix of oligo-dT and random hexamers. A synthetic immune receptor repertoire was used to gauge amplification bias, and whatever bias remained was removed computationally. The original methods were these. Raw reads were preprocessed for error removal, and CDR3 was defined according to IMGT conventions as running from the conserved cysteine to phenylalanine. Clonality was computed by normalizing Shannon entropy by log2 of the number of productive unique TCRs and subtracting the result from 1. CD4 or CD8 identity of scalp clones was inferred by cross-referencing scalp TCRbeta sequences with sorted blood CD4 and CD8 repertoires. Entries here come from immuneACCESS through TCRdb and include only in-frame sequences with V and J called. Some clones fail to appear in such tables; in the studies checked, an unresolved V gene covers under half of the shortfall, and the cause of the remainder is unknown. The V and J calls and clone size come from that table; D and trimming were worked out from the DNA. The sample table lists some 200,000 clones, approximately 60% of them with a count of one. The ten largest clones represent around 3% of the sample.

The data derive from a study of CD8+ T cells in alopecia areata listed by TCRdb under 2018. In the study overall: Treated patients were enrolled in an open-label pilot trial of oral tofacitinib, 5 to 10 mg twice daily, for moderate-to-severe alopecia areata. Patients received tofacitinib for 6 to 18 months and were then followed off drug for 6 months to check for delayed response and recurrence. The SALT score, which quantifies the percentage of affected scalp surface area, was used to measure disease severity in treated patients. In both human patients and the C3H/HeJ mouse model, the study applied high-throughput TCRbeta sequencing to look at T cell clonal expansion in alopecia areata. In humans, TCRbeta sequencing was performed on scalp tissue and on sorted CD4+ and CD8+ peripheral blood T cells from healthy controls and from patients with patchy or totalis/universalis alopecia areata. Biopsies were taken from tofacitinib-treated patients at baseline and at 4 and 24 weeks of treatment, and a later scalp biopsy was taken in several of the tofacitinib-treated patients. Clonality in the scalp was compared among normal scalp (n=4), patchy alopecia areata scalp (n=8), and alopecia totalis/universalis scalp (n=8). The RNA source kit depended on sample type: the PAXgene miRNA kit for fixed scalp, the miRNeasy kit for PBMCs, and the RNeasy kit for mouse skin. Amplification of TCRbeta CDR3 regions was done by immunoSEQ multiplex PCR using 35 Vbeta forward primers and 13 Jbeta reverse primers.

Trimming costs V 2 bases and J 6 bases, and their ends lie 20 bases apart. CDR1 and CDR2, looked up from the germline V gene (reference sequence), are GTSNPN and SVGIG. From the cysteine through the phenylalanine, the CDR3 covers 15 amino acids. Only CDR3 DNA is held: 45 bases, read in frame from base 1. Paper-wide results and their limitations: Compared with normal scalp, lesional scalp, particularly in alopecia totalis/universalis, had higher clonality and more expanded CD8+ clones, which suggests antigenic drive. Scalp TCR repertoire analysis is complicated because resident alphabeta T cells in normal human skin are also sequenced, whereas mouse skin is dominated by gammadelta T cells. Because the treated cohort was small and included a single nonresponder, larger studies are needed to assess links between baseline CD8+ expansion and response. Shared TCR sequences between patients were less evident than in mice, which may be partly attributable to HLA diversity in the patient population. With tofacitinib, both scalp clonality and the number of expanded CD8+ clones among the top 100 scalp clones went down significantly. Many expanded lesional clones were found to persist in scalp and blood during tofacitinib treatment, and relapse after treatment cessation may be partly explained by this persistence.

The sequence was collected from a human donor with alopecia areata. Sample: CD4+ T cells sorted from blood, taken at week 4, from a patient treated with tofacitinib. In this chain, TRBV30 is recombined with TRBJ2-7, and TRBD2 may be the D gene, going by 5 matching bases. CDR3 protein: CAWSPPRERLREQYF. The DNA sequence follows: TGTGCCTGGAGTCCCCCGAGGGAAAGGCTTCGCGAGCAGTACTTC.